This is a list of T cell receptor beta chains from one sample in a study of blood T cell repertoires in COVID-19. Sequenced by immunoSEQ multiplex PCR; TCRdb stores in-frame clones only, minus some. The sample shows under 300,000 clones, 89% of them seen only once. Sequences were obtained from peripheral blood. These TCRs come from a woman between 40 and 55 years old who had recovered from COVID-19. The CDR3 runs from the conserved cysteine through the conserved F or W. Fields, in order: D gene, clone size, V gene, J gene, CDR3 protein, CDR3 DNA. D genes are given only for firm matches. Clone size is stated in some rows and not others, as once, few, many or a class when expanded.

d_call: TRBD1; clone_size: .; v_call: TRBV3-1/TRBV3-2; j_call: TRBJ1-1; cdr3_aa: CASSQRRTGALNTEAFF; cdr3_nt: TGTGCCAGCAGCCAACGCCGGACAGGGGCCTTGAACACTGAAGCTTTCTTT
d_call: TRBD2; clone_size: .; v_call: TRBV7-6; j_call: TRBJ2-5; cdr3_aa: CASSPWTSGDSMETQYF; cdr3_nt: TGTGCCAGCAGCCCGTGGACTAGCGGGGATTCTATGGAGACCCAGTACTTC
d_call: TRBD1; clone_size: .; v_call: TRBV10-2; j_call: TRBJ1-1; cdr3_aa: CASRGGTGATEAFF; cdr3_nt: TGCGCCAGCAGGGGGGGGACAGGGGCCACTGAAGCTTTCTTT
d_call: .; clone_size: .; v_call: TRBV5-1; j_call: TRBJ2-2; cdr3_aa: CASSLPSGTGELFF; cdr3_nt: TGCGCCAGCAGCTTGCCGAGCGGTACCGGGGAGCTGTTTTTT
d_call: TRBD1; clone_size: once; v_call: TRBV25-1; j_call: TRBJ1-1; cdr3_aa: CASSDSGTGRYSEAFF; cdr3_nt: TGTGCCAGCAGTGATTCCGGGACAGGGCGATACTCTGAAGCTTTCTTT
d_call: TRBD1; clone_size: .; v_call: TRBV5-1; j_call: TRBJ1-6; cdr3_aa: CASSVTGVGNSPLHF; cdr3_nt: TGCGCCAGCAGCGTGACAGGGGTAGGCAATTCACCCCTCCACTTT
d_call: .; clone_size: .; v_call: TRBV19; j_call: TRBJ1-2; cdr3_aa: CASSVYGQNYGYTF; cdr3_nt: TGTGCCAGTAGTGTCTACGGACAGAACTATGGCTACACCTTC
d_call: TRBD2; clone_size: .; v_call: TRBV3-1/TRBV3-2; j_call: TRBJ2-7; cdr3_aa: CASSQGGGGYEQYF; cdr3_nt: TGTGCCAGCAGCCAAGGGGGCGGGGGCTACGAGCAGTACTTC
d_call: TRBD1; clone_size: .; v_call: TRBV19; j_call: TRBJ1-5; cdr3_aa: CASRTGTGGFSNQPQHF; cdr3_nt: TGTGCCAGTAGAACCGGGACAGGGGGTTTTAGCAATCAGCCCCAGCATTTT
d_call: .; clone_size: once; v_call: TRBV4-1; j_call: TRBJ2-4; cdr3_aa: CASSQVSAGEGGNIQYF; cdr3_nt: TGCGCCAGCAGCCAAGTCTCGGCGGGAGAAGGGGGAAACATTCAGTACTTC
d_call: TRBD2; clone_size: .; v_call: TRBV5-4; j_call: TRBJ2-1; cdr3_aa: CASSLPTSSYNEQFF; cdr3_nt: TGTGCCAGCAGCTTACCGACTAGCTCGTACAATGAGCAGTTCTTC
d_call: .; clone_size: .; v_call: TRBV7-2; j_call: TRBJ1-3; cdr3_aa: CASSPGAIQDIYF; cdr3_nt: TGTGCCAGCAGTCCTGGGGCCATCCAAGACATATATTTT
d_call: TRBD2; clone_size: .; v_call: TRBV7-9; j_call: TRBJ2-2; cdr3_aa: CASSLPPGLAGATGELFF; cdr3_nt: TGTGCCAGCAGCCTGCCACCGGGACTAGCGGGAGCCACCGGGGAGCTGTTTTTT
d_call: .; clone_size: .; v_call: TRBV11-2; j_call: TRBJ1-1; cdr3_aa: CASSLDQANTEAFF; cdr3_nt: TGTGCCAGCAGCTTAGATCAGGCGAACACTGAAGCTTTCTTT